What follows are 26 T cell receptor beta chains derived from one specimen sequenced in a study of blood T cells in healthy people across ages. With a J-beta primer mix and a sample-barcoded 5' primer, a second PCR ran roughly 6 to 12 cycles. TCRdb itself ran the 5' RACE reads through MiXCR, one entry per CDR3 protein. The table includes about 1.6 million distinct CDR3 sequences, roughly 32% detected once. The specimen was blood. These receptors were collected from a woman in her twenties or thirties in good health.

Regarding this clonotype: The junction departs from germline at one end; a sequencing error may be responsible. The chain employs TRBV5-1 and TRBJ2-5; TRBD2 matches 8 bases. The assigned J gene may be wrong: the sequence end matches TRBJ2-7 better. This CDR3 region has 15 residues. Per the germline V gene, CDR1 is SGHRS and CDR2 is YFSETQ. The CDR3 DNA reads TGCGTCAGCAGAAGGTCGGGACTAGAAAAGAACGAGCAGTACTTC. It is translated as CVSRRSGLEKNEQYF.

This rearrangement joins TRBV12-3 or TRBV12-4 to TRBJ1-4; tentative D call: TRBD1 (5 bases). V shed 1 base and J shed 5 bases, with 17 bases lying between them. The CDR3 has 17 amino acids. CDR3 nucleotide sequence: TGTGCCAGCAGTTTAGAGGCAAACGGACAAAGGAATGAAAAACTGTTTTTT. Protein sequence: CASSLEANGQRNEKLFF.

This clonotype was seen only a few times. V gene TRBV20-1 combines with J gene TRBJ1-2; 9 bases fit TRBD1. This CDR3 comprises 15 residues. The junction had 10 bases not matched to a gene; V was cut back by 2 bases and J by 6 bases. Germline V CDR1 and CDR2: DFQATT, SNEGSKA (reference sequence). CDR3 amino acids: CSARPKDRGIDGYTF. CDR3 DNA: TGCAGTGCTAGACCTAAAGACAGGGGGATCGATGGCTACACCTTC.

This clonotype was seen only a few times. The chain is built from TRBV20-1 and TRBJ2-7, with TRBD1 identical over 9 bases. V was clipped by 6 bases and J by 1 base; unmatched bases: 4. Germline V CDR1 and CDR2: DFQATT, SNEGSKA (reference sequence). This CDR3 contains 13 residues. CDR3 amino acids: CSASGTGSYEQYF. The CDR3 DNA follows: TGCAGTGCCTCCGGGACAGGGTCCTACGAGCAGTACTTC.

V usage is TRBV10-3 and J usage is TRBJ2-1; 8 positions match TRBD1. Germline CDR1 and CDR2: ENHRY and SYGVKD. J was trimmed by 5 bases and V by 6 bases; bases with no gene match: 9. There are 15 residues in the CDR3. The CDR3 loop is CAISGTGSKNNEQFF. CDR3 nucleotides: TGTGCCATCAGCGGGACAGGCTCTAAGAACAATGAGCAGTTCTTC.

This clonotype has only a few counts. The chain employs TRBV13 and TRBJ2-1; D is perhaps TRBD1 (6 bases). Germline CDR1 PRHDT, CDR2 FYEKMQ (reference sequence). CDR3 length: 15 residues. V was clipped by 6 bases and J by 0 bases, with 12 bases between them. The CDR3 nucleotides read TGTGCCAGCAGAGGGGGAGACCGCTCCTACAATGAGCAGTTCTTC. Protein: CASRGGDRSYNEQFF.

The V and J genes are TRBV9 and TRBJ2-4; D is undetermined. Trimming pared 0 bases from V and 5 bases from J, leaving 9 bases between. The CDR3 consists of 14 residues. Germline V gene data show CDR1 as SGDLS and CDR2 as YYNGEE. The CDR3 nucleotides read TGTGCCAGCAGCGTAGCCCCAGGACAAAACATTCAGTACTTC. Protein product: CASSVAPGQNIQYF.

This clonotype was seen only a few times. The chain joins TRBV9 to TRBJ2-3, with 10 bases that match TRBD1. This CDR3 spans 16 amino acids. Trimming at V came to 3 bases and at J to 9 bases, leaving 13 bases not matched to a gene. The V gene's germline CDR1 is SGDLS and CDR2 YYNGEE. The DNA for the CDR3 is TGTGCCAGCAGCGCCCAGCCCGGGACAGGGGATCCAACGCAGTATTTT. This gives the protein CASSAQPGTGDPTQYF.

This clonotype has only a few counts. The rearrangement joins TRBV20-1 to TRBJ2-3; 8 bases map to TRBD2. This CDR3 contains 15 residues. The germline V gene has CDR1 DFQATT and CDR2 SNEGSKA (reference sequence). V shed 2 bases and J 6 bases; nucleotides not matched to a gene: 10. CDR3 nucleotide sequence: TGCAGTGCTAGAATGGTTAGCGGGGCCCCCGATACGCAGTATTTT. Its protein is CSARMVSGAPDTQYF.

This clonotype turned up a few times. The rearrangement links TRBV27 to TRBJ1-2; 8 bases map to TRBD1. CDR1 is MNHEY and CDR2 is SMNVEV in the germline V gene (reference sequence). The ends lost 5 bases at V and 6 bases at J; junction bases unmatched: 11. This CDR3 is built from 15 residues. CDR3: CASSLTGTGADGYTF. The CDR3 nucleotides read TGTGCCAGCAGTCTTACCGGGACAGGTGCAGATGGCTACACCTTC.

The gene calls are TRBV7-9 and TRBJ2-1, with D perhaps matching TRBD2 (5 bases). The CDR3 is 13 amino acids. CDR1 and CDR2 (germline): SEHNR, FQNEAQ (reference sequence). Deletions cut 8 bases from V and 9 bases from J, with 17 bases between. In DNA, the CDR3 is TGTGCCAGCGGGAGTGGAGCATCTGGTGAGCAGTTCTTC. Translated, it gives CASGSGASGEQFF.

The chain has TRBV7-9 and TRBJ2-1, with TRBD1 matching 7 bases. V gave up 4 bases and J gave up 7 bases; unmatched junction bases: 10. CDR1 and CDR2 (germline): SEHNR, FQNEAQ (reference sequence). CDR3 length equals 15 residues. The CDR3 nucleotides read TGTGCCAGCAGCTCTTACGACAGGGAAGCTAATGAGCAGTTCTTC. Its protein product is CASSSYDREANEQFF.

This clonotype was recorded a few times. With a much larger clone just one base away, this may be a read error. This sequence joins TRBV2 and TRBJ1-4, with 8 positions matching TRBD1. This CDR3 comprises 14 residues. Germline V CDR1 and CDR2: SNHLY, FYNNEI. Here the CDR3 reads CASIEDRAYEELFF. The CDR3 DNA is TGTGCCAGCATCGAGGACAGGGCCTATGAAGAACTGTTTTTT.

A few counts support this clonotype. The V call is TRBV20-1, the J call TRBJ2-3; 9 bases match TRBD2. The length of the CDR3 is 14 residues. The germline gives CDR1 DFQATT, CDR2 SNEGSKA (reference sequence). V shed 3 bases and J 6 bases; nucleotides not matched to a gene: 7. The CDR3 protein is CSAREAGGYDTQYF. The CDR3 DNA reads as TGCAGTGCTAGGGAGGCGGGAGGGTATGATACGCAGTATTTT.

This clonotype has only a few counts. The V call is TRBV4-1, the J call TRBJ2-4; D is ambiguous. The CDR3 runs to 16 residues. V was cut by 1 base and J by 2 bases, with 12 bases left in between. Germline-derived CDR1 and CDR2 are MGHRA and YSYEKL. CDR3 protein: CASSQAMGGTKNIQYF. Written as DNA, the CDR3 is TGCGCCAGCAGCCAAGCTATGGGTGGGACCAAAAACATTCAGTACTTC.

This clonotype was seen a single time. The chain carries TRBV18 and TRBJ2-5, with 7 bases fitting TRBD2. Germline lookup yields CDR1 KGHSH and CDR2 LQKENI. Trimming at V came to 2 bases and at J to 4 bases, leaving 7 bases not matched to a gene. The CDR3 consists of 15 residues. As DNA, the CDR3 is TGTGCCAGCTCACCAGGTATGGGACTACGAGAGACCCAGTACTTC. Amino acid sequence: CASSPGMGLRETQYF.

As for this clonotype: One end of the junction varies from germline; a read error may be responsible. The genes are TRBV6-2 or TRBV6-3 and TRBJ2-7; 9 bases fit TRBD1. The length of the CDR3 is 16 residues. Germline V lookup: CDR1 MNHEY, CDR2 SVGEGT. The CDR3 sequence is CANSYPDRGGSYEQYF. CDR3 sequence (DNA): TGTGCCAACAGTTACCCGGACAGGGGCGGATCCTACGAGCAGTACTTC.

This clonotype was detected only a few times. The chain uses TRBV12-3 or TRBV12-4 and TRBJ2-3; TRBD1 is a possible D gene (6 bases). V was trimmed by 3 bases and J by 4 bases, leaving 11 bases between them. The length of the CDR3 is 14 residues. The CDR3: CASSFRQGSDTQYF. Written as DNA, the CDR3 is TGTGCCAGCAGTTTTCGTCAGGGGTCAGATACGCAGTATTTT.

The rearrangement links TRBV7-9 to TRBJ2-1, with 11 bases matching TRBD2. CDR3 length: 17 amino acids. CDR1 is SEHNR, CDR2 FQNEAQ, per germline (reference sequence). V lost 5 bases and J lost 2; bases outside the gene matches: 8. CDR3 DNA sequence: TGTGCCAGCAGCCCCTCATTACTAGCGGGAGCCTACAATGAGCAGTTCTTC. Encoded protein: CASSPSLLAGAYNEQFF. The entire variable domain, with the rest obtained from reference TRBV7-9 and TRBJ2-1, is as follows: DTGVSQNPRHKITKRGQNVTFRCDPISEHNRLYWYRQTLGQGPEFLTYFQNEAQLEKSRLLSDRFSAERPKGSFSTLEIQRTEQGDSAMYLCASSPSLLAGAYNEQFFGPGTRLTVL.

This clonotype was found once. The V call is TRBV27, the J call TRBJ2-7, with D possibly called TRBD1 or TRBD2 (5 bases each). Trimming shortened V by 2 bases and J by 2 bases, and 19 bases separated the two germline ends. The CDR3 sequence is 17 residues long. Germline V gene sequence: CDR1 MNHEY, CDR2 SMNVEV (reference sequence). CDR3 protein: CASSLGGGWVSPYEQYF. The CDR3 DNA sequence: TGTGCCAGCAGTTTAGGGGGTGGATGGGTTTCTCCCTACGAGCAGTACTTC.

The rearrangement uses TRBV20-1 and TRBJ1-2, with D possibly matching TRBD1 (6 bases). Per the germline V gene, CDR1 is DFQATT and CDR2 is SNEGSKA (reference sequence). The CDR3 loop spans 17 amino acids. Trimming removed 4 bases at V and 1 base at J, with 22 bases between. The CDR3 DNA is TGCAGTGCTAAGAAATCCGTCCCACAGGGAAATAACTATGGCTACACCTTC. It yields the protein CSAKKSVPQGNNYGYTF.

This clonotype turned up a few times. The rearrangement links TRBV5-5 to TRBJ2-1; D possibly corresponds to TRBD2 (6 bases). V was trimmed by 4 bases and J by 6 bases, leaving 14 bases between them. The germline V gene has CDR1 SGHKS and CDR2 YYEKEE (reference sequence). CDR3 length equals 14 residues. CDR3 nucleotides: TGTGCCAGCAGCCCCGCGGGACGAGTCAATGAGCAGTTCTTC. Amino acid sequence: CASSPAGRVNEQFF.

This chain joins TRBV3-1 and TRBJ2-7; 8 positions match TRBD2. The CDR3 consists of 17 residues. V dropped 4 bases and J dropped 6; count of bases not matched to a gene: 17. Germline CDR1 LGHDT, CDR2 YNNKEL (reference sequence). The CDR3 reads CASSPIRGTRNNGEQYV. CDR3 sequence (DNA): TGTGCCAGCAGCCCTATCCGGGGGACTAGGAATAACGGCGAGCAGTACGTC.

The chain has TRBV5-1 and TRBJ1-1; D unclear. With 2 bases removed from V and 3 bases from J, the gap between germline ends came to 11 bases. Germline CDR1 reads SGHRS; CDR2 reads YFSETQ. The CDR3 runs to 14 residues. The CDR3 region is CASSFSDLDTEAFF. In DNA, the CDR3 is TGCGCCAGCAGCTTTTCCGACCTGGACACTGAAGCTTTCTTT.

The rearrangement links TRBV20-1 to TRBJ2-3, with D hard to call. The CDR3 totals 11 residues. From germline, CDR1 is DFQATT and CDR2 SNEGSKA (reference sequence). Trimming stripped 3 bases from V and 4 bases from J, with 5 bases between. The CDR3 loop is CSARRPDTQYF. The CDR3 region has the DNA TGCAGTGCTAGGCGACCAGATACGCAGTATTTT.

This clonotype came up a few times. V and J are TRBV5-1 and TRBJ2-3; D is undetermined. V lost 1 base and J 3 bases, leaving 21 bases between the germline ends. The germline V gene has CDR1 SGHRS and CDR2 YFSETQ. The CDR3 contains 18 residues. CDR3 sequence reads: CASSLKLPAPNGTDTQYF. The CDR3 coding sequence is TGCGCCAGCAGCTTGAAACTCCCTGCACCCAATGGTACAGATACGCAGTATTTT.